What follows are 4 T cell receptor beta chains derived from one specimen sequenced in a study of OX40 agonist ivuxolimab in advanced cancers. This table comes from immunoSEQ multiplex PCR, and its TCRdb copy is limited to in-frame clones, with some not included. The sample has some 70,000 clones; about 91% are singletons. Sequenced here: CD4+ or CD8+ T cells sorted from blood, sampled in a trial of the OX40 agonist ivuxolimab. These receptors all come from an adult with an advanced solid tumor such as melanoma, head and neck, liver or kidney cancer.

The V and J genes are TRBV5-1 and TRBJ2-1, with D tentatively TRBD1 or TRBD2 (7 bases each). The CDR3 sequence is 14 residues long. Trimming left V 3 bases short and J 9 bases short, with 16 bases between. Germline V gives CDR1 SGHRS, CDR2 YFSETQ. CDR3 protein: CASSSGQRGSEQFF. CDR3 sequence (DNA): TGCGCCAGCAGCTCGGGACAGCGGGGAAGTGAGCAGTTCTTC.

A single count supports this clone. The genes are TRBV7-8 and TRBJ2-5; no clear D gene. Per germline, CDR1 SGHVS and CDR2 FQNEAQ. V lost 4 bases to trimming and J lost 5 bases, with 11 bases between them. This CDR3 region has 13 residues. CDR3 protein: CASSSGRGETQYF. Here the CDR3 DNA reads TGTGCCAGCAGCTCGGGCCGTGGGGAGACCCAGTACTTC.

V gene TRBV7-3 combines with J gene TRBJ2-1, with 12 bases identical to TRBD2. This CDR3 comprises 15 residues. Germline V gene data show CDR1 as SGHTA and CDR2 as FQGTGA. Trimming cost V 5 bases and J 8 bases; bases outside gene matches: 7. DNA for the CDR3: TGTGCCAGCAGCAAGACTAGCGGGAGTAGGCATGAGCAGTTCTTC. Translating gives CASSKTSGSRHEQFF.

The V gene is TRBV7-6, the J gene TRBJ2-3; unclear D gene. The CDR3 is 13 amino acids. V was clipped by 1 base and J by 6 bases, with 8 bases between them. Germline assignment: CDR1 SGHVS and CDR2 FNYEAQ. The CDR3 spells CASSLGPLDTQYF. CDR3 bases: TGTGCCAGCAGCTTAGGGCCCCTTGATACGCAGTATTTT.